The 20 T cell receptor beta chains in this list originate from one sample, sequenced in a study of blood T cell repertoires in COVID-19. Libraries were prepared by immunoSEQ multiplex PCR; TCRdb keeps only in-frame clonotypes and omits some of them. The sample includes around 86,000 clones, around 86% of them seen just once. Sequenced material: peripheral blood. The receptors shown here come from a woman aged 80 or older with acute or convalescent COVID-19.

The chain couples TRBV27 to TRBJ2-7; D not resolved. In germline, CDR1 is MNHEY, CDR2 SMNVEV (reference sequence). The CDR3 has 14 amino acids. V was pared by 6 bases and J by 6 bases, with 18 bases between. The CDR3 DNA follows: TGTGCCAGCAGCCTCACGTGGGCCGTTGTCGAGCAGTACTTC. It translates to CASSLTWAVVEQYF.

The V gene is TRBV19, the J gene TRBJ1-4; no definite D call. Germline V lookup: CDR1 LNHDA, CDR2 SQIVND (reference sequence). V was shortened by 5 bases and J by 3 bases, with 16 bases between the two germline ends. There are 16 residues in the CDR3. DNA for the CDR3: TGTGCCAGTAGTCAGGAAGGCTCCCGTGCTAATGAAAAACTGTTTTTT. It yields the protein CASSQEGSRANEKLFF.

This chain uses TRBV2 with TRBJ1-1, with a tentative D call TRBD1 (6 bases). V was cut by 6 bases and J by 5 bases, with 19 bases left in between. From germline, CDR1 is SNHLY and CDR2 FYNNEI. The CDR3 is 15 amino acids. The CDR3 region has the DNA TGTGCCAGCAGGGGACTACAGGGAAGAGGAACTGAAGCTTTCTTT. This translates into CASRGLQGRGTEAFF.

This clone was found once. The chain carries TRBV15 and TRBJ1-2, with unresolved D. Germline CDR1 and CDR2: LNHNV and YYDKDF (reference sequence). This CDR3 is built from 13 residues. Trimming removed 0 bases at V and 3 bases at J, with 5 bases between. The CDR3 is CATSRDVDYGYTF. DNA of the CDR3: TGTGCCACCAGCAGAGATGTAGACTATGGCTACACCTTC. Complete variable domain (other parts from reference TRBV15 and TRBJ1-2): DAMVIQNPRYQVTQFGKPVTLSCSQTLNHNVMYWYQQKSSQAPKLLFHYYDKDFNNEADTPDNFQSRRPNTSFCFLDIRSPGLGDTAMYLCATSRDVDYGYTFGSGTRLTVV.

The J gene is TRBJ2-4, the V gene TRBV30, with D possibly being TRBD1 (5 bases). The CDR3 sequence is 15 residues long. V was pared by 0 bases and J by 2 bases, with 11 bases between. Germline V gene lookup returns CDR1 GTSNPN and CDR2 SVGIG (reference sequence). CDR3 sequence: CAWSVPQGPKNIQYF. The CDR3 DNA reads as TGTGCCTGGAGTGTACCGCAGGGCCCCAAAAACATTCAGTACTTC.

CDR3 loop: CATSRERQALNTEAFF. CDR3 sequence (DNA): TGTGCCACCAGCAGAGAACGGCAGGCCCTGAACACTGAAGCTTTCTTT. The chain combines TRBV15 with TRBJ1-1; D remains unclear. CDR1 and CDR2 (germline): LNHNV, YYDKDF (reference sequence). V shed 0 bases and J shed 0 bases, with 11 bases lying between them. The CDR3 contains 16 residues.

The gene calls are TRBV25-1 and TRBJ2-1; D perhaps matches TRBD2 (6 bases). In germline, CDR1 is MGHDK, CDR2 SYGVNS. V shed 1 base and J shed 8 bases, with 15 bases lying between them. This CDR3 spans 15 amino acids. The chain's CDR3 is CASSELVTRGDEQFF. The CDR3 coding sequence is TGTGCCAGCAGTGAATTGGTCACACGCGGGGATGAGCAGTTCTTC.

This clone has more than one count but fewer than ten. The V gene is TRBV10-3, the J gene TRBJ1-5; perhaps TRBD1 as D (5 bases). This CDR3 comprises 15 residues. Germline assignment: CDR1 ENHRY and CDR2 SYGVKD. V was trimmed by 1 base and J by 7 bases, leaving 14 bases between them. The CDR3 coding sequence is TGTGCCATCAGTGAGTTTGGCGGGGGTAACCAGCCCCAGCATTTT. Its translation: CAISEFGGGNQPQHF.

In DNA form, the CDR3 reads TGTGCCAGCAGCGCCTCAGGGGCTGTGGGGGAAAAACTGTTTTTT. It is translated as CASSASGAVGEKLFF. V is TRBV9 and J is TRBJ1-4, with D tentatively TRBD1 (6 bases). The CDR3 totals 15 residues. CDR1 and CDR2 (germline): SGDLS, YYNGEE. V was pared by 3 bases and J by 8 bases, with 17 bases between.

The gene calls are TRBV7-2 and TRBJ2-5, with D tentatively TRBD2 (6 bases). CDR3 length: 15 residues. The germline V and J ends were trimmed by 1 base and 3 bases, with 12 bases remaining between them. CDR1 and CDR2 from the germline V gene are SGHTA and FQGNSA. The CDR3 loop reads CASSLVEAGKETQYF. The CDR3 nucleotides read TGTGCCAGCAGCTTAGTAGAGGCGGGGAAAGAGACCCAGTACTTC.

Only one count was recorded for this clone. This sequence joins TRBV3-1 (or the pseudogene TRBV3-2) and TRBJ2-7; no clear D gene. V lost 5 bases and J lost 5, with 22 bases in between. There are 16 residues in the CDR3. Germline assignment: CDR1 LGHDT and CDR2 YNNKEL (reference sequence). The CDR3 nucleotides read TGTGCCAGCAGCAGATTCGTTCCCATCGTGTTAGACGAGCAGTACTTC. It translates to CASSRFVPIVLDEQYF.

The rearrangement links TRBV19 to TRBJ2-1; D might be TRBD2 (6 bases). Trimming removed 5 bases at V and 4 bases at J, with 15 bases between. Germline values: CDR1 LNHDA, CDR2 SQIVND (reference sequence). CDR3 length: 15 residues. This CDR3 reads CASSRPGLMYNEQFF. CDR3 in DNA: TGTGCCAGTAGTCGACCGGGACTGATGTACAATGAGCAGTTCTTC.

This clone was recorded once. The chain uses TRBV4-2 and TRBJ2-2; perhaps TRBD2 as D (6 bases). CDR1 is LGHNA and CDR2 is YNFKEQ in the germline V gene. The CDR3 covers 15 residues. The V end was cut by 2 bases, the J end by 3 bases, with 10 bases between. The CDR3 protein is CASSQSTGDTGELFF. CDR3 coding DNA: TGTGCCAGCAGCCAAAGTACGGGGGACACCGGGGAGCTGTTTTTT.

This clone was seen only a few times. This chain uses TRBV19 with TRBJ2-1, with 8 bases identical to TRBD2. J was trimmed by 3 bases and V by 4 bases; bases with no gene match: 8. The CDR3 totals 16 residues. Germline loops: CDR1 LNHDA, CDR2 SQIVND (reference sequence). Here the CDR3 DNA reads TGTGCCAGTAGTACCCCCGGGACTAGTGGCTACAATGAGCAGTTCTTC. Translated, it gives CASSTPGTSGYNEQFF. Full variable domain (remainder filled in from reference TRBV19 and TRBJ2-1): DGGITQSPKYLFRKEGQNVTLSCEQNLNHDAMYWYRQDPGQGLRLIYYSQIVNDFQKGDIAEGYSVSREKKESFPLTVTSAQKNPTAFYLCASSTPGTSGYNEQFFGPGTRLTVL.

V gene TRBV5-6 combines with J gene TRBJ2-7, with D possibly matching TRBD1 (5 bases). The CDR3 runs 13 residues. The germline V gene encodes CDR1 SGHDT and CDR2 YYEEEE. V was shortened by 3 bases and J by 0 bases, with 7 bases between the two germline ends. CDR3 sequence: CASSSTDSYEQYF. The CDR3 DNA follows: TGTGCCAGCAGCTCGACAGACTCCTACGAGCAGTACTTC.

J is TRBJ1-5 and V is TRBV6-5, with no clear D. The germline V gene encodes CDR1 MNHEY and CDR2 SVGAGI. The V gene lost 6 bases and the J gene lost 1 base, with 13 bases spanning the gap. The CDR3 extends over 15 amino acids. The chain's CDR3 is CASRMTARSNQPQHF. CDR3 DNA sequence: TGTGCCAGCAGAATGACTGCTCGGAGCAATCAGCCCCAGCATTTT.

The V and J genes are TRBV5-6 and TRBJ1-2; 9 nucleotides match TRBD1. Unmatched junction bases numbered 2, after V lost 0 bases and J lost 5 bases. This CDR3 region has 14 residues. Germline V gene data show CDR1 as SGHDT and CDR2 as YYEEEE. The CDR3: CASSLGTGEYGYTF. The CDR3 bases are TGTGCCAGCAGCTTGGGGACAGGGGAATATGGCTACACCTTC.

This chain connects TRBV7-9 to TRBJ2-3; 10 bases align to TRBD1. V dropped 1 base and J dropped 7; count of bases not matched to a gene: 2. The CDR3 totals 14 residues. Germline V CDR1 and CDR2: SEHNR, FQNEAQ (reference sequence). The CDR3 loop reads CASSLGTGGYTQYF. CDR3 in DNA: TGTGCCAGCAGCTTAGGGACAGGGGGTTATACGCAGTATTTT.

The V call is TRBV21-1, the J call TRBJ2-2; the D call in the table, TRBD1, was not verified against the DNA. TRBV21-1 is deemed a pseudogene. The CDR3 length is 16 residues. The CDR3 coding sequence is TGTGCCAGCACTCTCAGCGGGACAGGCGACACCGGGGAGCTGTTTTTT. Translation gives CASTLSGTGDTGELFF.

The V call is TRBV7-2, the J call TRBJ2-5; perhaps TRBD2 as D (5 bases). This CDR3 has 16 amino acids. Between the trimmed V and J ends, which lost 2 bases and 5 bases, there was a span of 18 bases. Germline V lookup: CDR1 SGHTA, CDR2 FQGNSA. The CDR3 loop reads CASSLRGLAHGETQYF. The DNA for the CDR3 is TGTGCCAGCAGCTTAAGAGGGTTGGCCCACGGCGAGACCCAGTACTTC.